Below, 25 T cell receptor beta chains from the same sample are listed, as sequenced in a study of beta chain features in type 1 diabetes. As every portion of the isolated RNA was reverse transcribed, the sequencing read expressed TCRB transcripts. Using immunoSEQ multiplex PCR, the repertoire was profiled, and TCRdb retains in-frame clones only, with some absent. The profile shows tens of thousands of clones, about 55% of them singletons. Sequenced: Tregs from blood. All receptors derive from a woman aged 18-29 years in good health.

Only a few counts were recorded for this clone. The chain combines TRBV30 with TRBJ1-1; the D gene is possibly TRBD1 (6 bases). The CDR3 is 11 residues long. Per the germline V gene, CDR1 is GTSNPN and CDR2 is SVGIG (reference sequence). The germline V and J ends were trimmed by 5 bases and 11 bases, with 15 bases remaining between them. As DNA, the CDR3 is TGTGCCTGGGGGCCTGGACAGCGGGCTTTCTTT. Translation: CAWGPGQRAFF.

The V call is TRBV4-3, the J call TRBJ1-6; D is possibly TRBD1 (6 bases). The ends were cut back, 5 bases at V and 5 bases at J, with 13 bases in the middle. CDR1 is LGHNA and CDR2 is YSLEER in the germline V gene. The CDR3 runs 15 residues. Here the CDR3 reads CASSVTGSNNSPLHF. CDR3 DNA: TGCGCCAGCAGCGTTACAGGGTCAAATAATTCACCCCTCCACTTT.

V usage is TRBV4-1 and J usage is TRBJ2-5, with 10 bases matching TRBD2. The CDR3 is 16 amino acids. Germline V gene data show CDR1 as MGHRA and CDR2 as YSYEKL. J lost 5 bases, V lost 0 bases, and 6 bases had no gene match. In DNA, the CDR3 is TGCGCCAGCAGCCAAGAACCAGCGGGGGGGCGGGAGACCCAGTACTTC. This gives the protein CASSQEPAGGRETQYF.

The rearrangement uses TRBV6-6 and TRBJ2-7; D not resolved. The V end was cut by 3 bases, the J end by 5 bases, with 17 bases between. Germline V CDR1 and CDR2: MNHNY, SVGAGI (reference sequence). This CDR3 has 15 amino acids. CDR3 nucleotides: TGTGCCAGCAGTTATGCGGCAGCTGGTGGAAACGAGCAGTACTTC. Encoded protein: CASSYAAAGGNEQYF.

This clone is termed medium-sized. This rearrangement joins TRBV6-6 to TRBJ2-7; D is unresolved. The germline gives CDR1 MNHNY, CDR2 SVGAGI (reference sequence). The CDR3 covers 14 residues. V gave up 3 bases and J gave up 3 bases, with 12 bases separating them. CDR3 bases: TGTGCCAGCAGTTATTCAGGTAGTTTCTACGAGCAGTACTTC. It is translated as CASSYSGSFYEQYF.

This rearrangement joins TRBV18 to TRBJ2-7; 8 bases map to TRBD1. Germline CDR1 reads KGHSH; CDR2 reads LQKENI. The trim removed 3 bases at V and 3 bases at J, leaving 7 bases unmatched. This CDR3 is 15 amino acids long. The CDR3 nucleotides read TGTGCCAGCTCACCCCAGGGGGCTCCCCACTACGAGCAGTACTTC. Encoded protein: CASSPQGAPHYEQYF.

V gene TRBV5-1 combines with J gene TRBJ1-5; 7 bases match TRBD1. The CDR3 is made up of 15 amino acids. The germline gives CDR1 SGHRS, CDR2 YFSETQ. The junction had 9 bases not matched to a gene; V was cut back by 2 bases and J by 7 bases. CDR3 region: CASSFQGGRGQPQHF. CDR3 DNA sequence: TGCGCCAGCAGCTTCCAAGGGGGCAGGGGGCAGCCCCAGCATTTT.

The V and J genes are TRBV19 and TRBJ2-5; 8 nucleotides match TRBD2. The CDR3 runs to 15 residues. V dropped 5 bases and J dropped 2; count of bases not matched to a gene: 7. From germline, CDR1 is LNHDA and CDR2 SQIVND (reference sequence). CDR3 DNA sequence: TGTGCCAGTAGTCCCTCGGGAGGGCGTCAAGAGACCCAGTACTTC. This codes for CASSPSGGRQETQYF.

This chain joins TRBV2 and TRBJ2-1; TRBD2 agrees at 9 bases. V was pared by 8 bases and J by 3 bases, with 11 bases of the junction left unmatched. Germline V gene data show CDR1 as SNHLY and CDR2 as FYNNEI. There are 16 residues in the CDR3. CDR3 sequence reads: CASRQAGGGDYNEQFF. The CDR3, as DNA: TGTGCCAGCCGTCAGGCGGGAGGGGGGGACTACAATGAGCAGTTCTTC.

The sample holds a few counts of this clone. This sequence joins TRBV19 and TRBJ1-5, with TRBD1 as a possible D gene (5 bases). This CDR3 has 13 amino acids. CDR1 and CDR2 from the germline V gene are LNHDA and SQIVND (reference sequence). V lost 5 bases and J lost 5, with 10 bases in between. This CDR3 is CASSPDRDQPQHF. The CDR3 bases are TGTGCCAGTAGTCCAGACAGAGATCAGCCCCAGCATTTT.

This clone came up a few times. This rearrangement joins TRBV7-9 to TRBJ2-7; 7 bases map to TRBD2. The germline V gene has CDR1 SEHNR and CDR2 FQNEAQ (reference sequence). Losses at the gene ends were 2 bases for V and 3 bases for J; bases not matched to a gene: 7. The CDR3 runs 15 residues. This CDR3 reads CASSLSGARNYEQYF. CDR3 in DNA: TGTGCCAGCAGCTTAAGCGGGGCTAGGAACTACGAGCAGTACTTC.

Concerning this clone itself: The missing conserved phenylalanine or tryptophan at the end of this CDR3 makes a read error likely. This rearrangement joins TRBV4-2 to TRBJ1-1, with D possibly being TRBD1 (5 bases). This CDR3 contains 14 residues. The V end was cut by 1 base, the J end by 1 base, with 7 bases between. CDR1 is LGHNA, CDR2 YNFKEQ, per germline. CDR3 bases: TGTGCCAGCAGCCAAGGGGGCAAGAACACTGAAGCTTTCCTT. This translates into CASSQGGKNTEAFL.

This chain uses TRBV6-6 with TRBJ2-1; D is unresolved. This CDR3 is 14 amino acids long. V lost 2 bases and J lost 8, with 13 bases in between. Germline values: CDR1 MNHNY, CDR2 SVGAGI (reference sequence). The CDR3 spells CASSYRGGLDEQFF. The CDR3 DNA is TGTGCCAGCAGTTACCGTGGCGGCCTCGATGAGCAGTTCTTC.

On this clone itself: The conserved closing phenylalanine or tryptophan is absent in this CDR3, likely reflecting a read error. The chain is built from TRBV5-1 and TRBJ1-1; 10 nucleotides agree with TRBD1. V dropped 4 bases and J dropped 4; count of bases not matched to a gene: 4. This CDR3 spans 14 amino acids. CDR1 SGHRS and CDR2 YFSETQ come from the germline V gene. The CDR3 DNA reads TGCGCCAGCAGCCCCGGACAGGGGGTCACTGAAGCTTTCCTT. Protein product: CASSPGQGVTEAFL.

This clone was recorded a few times. The chain is built from TRBV2 and TRBJ2-1; maybe TRBD2 (6 bases). This CDR3 comprises 12 residues. In germline, CDR1 is SNHLY, CDR2 FYNNEI. Trimming pared 4 bases from V and 10 bases from J, leaving 11 bases between. The CDR3 bases are TGTGCCAGCAGTGGGGCTAGCGTGGAGCAGTTCTTC. Translating it yields CASSGASVEQFF.

The chain employs TRBV5-1 and TRBJ1-2; D unclear. The V end lost 6 bases, the J end lost 5 bases, and 5 bases lay between the germline ends. From germline, CDR1 is SGHRS and CDR2 YFSETQ. This CDR3 is built from 10 residues. Here the CDR3 DNA reads TGCGCCAGCACCACTTATGGCTACACCTTC. Translation: CASTTYGYTF.

This chain joins TRBV29-1 and TRBJ2-7; perhaps TRBD1 as D (5 bases). Trimming stripped 6 bases from V and 2 bases from J, with 11 bases between. CDR1 is SQVTM, CDR2 ANQGSEA, per germline. This CDR3 comprises 12 residues. CDR3 DNA: TGCAGCGTGACAGTTCAAACCTACGAGCAGTACTTC. Translated: CSVTVQTYEQYF.

The chain recombines TRBV7-9 with TRBJ1-5; 9 nucleotides agree with TRBD1. V lost 5 bases to trimming and J lost 8 bases; unmatched junction nucleotides: 7. The CDR3 has 14 amino acids. Germline V gene lookup returns CDR1 SEHNR and CDR2 FQNEAQ (reference sequence). This CDR3 reads CASSDGTGRKPQHF. CDR3 bases: TGTGCCAGCAGCGACGGGACAGGGCGAAAGCCCCAGCATTTT.

V usage is TRBV7-2 and J usage is TRBJ1-2; no reliable D call. The CDR3 loop spans 15 amino acids. Germline values: CDR1 SGHTA, CDR2 FQGNSA. The V end lost 2 bases, the J end lost 0 bases, and 10 bases lay between the germline ends. The CDR3 DNA sequence: TGTGCCAGCAGCTTACGAACAGAAGCTAACTATGGCTACACCTTC. Encoded protein: CASSLRTEANYGYTF.

The rearrangement joins TRBV5-1 to TRBJ2-1, with 12 positions matching TRBD2. Germline V lookup: CDR1 SGHRS, CDR2 YFSETQ. The CDR3 is 16 amino acids. Trimming at V came to 4 bases and at J to 4 bases, leaving 6 bases not matched to a gene. CDR3: CASSSLAGGLYNEQFF. The CDR3 DNA follows: TGCGCCAGCAGCAGTCTAGCGGGGGGGCTTTACAATGAGCAGTTCTTC.

The chain uses TRBV2 and TRBJ2-2; TRBD2 matches 8 bases. This CDR3 region has 15 residues. Germline values: CDR1 SNHLY, CDR2 FYNNEI. After removal of 0 bases from V and 5 bases from J, the junction contained 2 bases not matched to a gene. CDR3 DNA: TGTGCCAGCAGTGAAGCAAGCGGGAGAACCGGGGAGCTGTTTTTT. Translation gives CASSEASGRTGELFF.

V usage is TRBV27 and J usage is TRBJ2-5; TRBD2 is a possible D gene (5 bases). V was clipped by 8 bases and J by 7 bases, with 14 bases between them. The CDR3 has 12 amino acids. Germline CDR1 is MNHEY and CDR2 is SMNVEV (reference sequence). The CDR3 region has the DNA TGTGCCAGCCGTTCCGCCAGCGGGACCCAGTACTTC. It translates to CASRSASGTQYF.

CDR3 sequence (DNA): TGTGCCAGCAGCCAAGACGGTAGCGGGATCTACGAGCAGTACTTC. This sequence encodes CASSQDGSGIYEQYF. The rearrangement links TRBV4-2 to TRBJ2-7, with 8 positions matching TRBD2. There are 15 residues in the CDR3. V was pared by 0 bases and J by 3 bases, with 4 bases of the junction left unmatched. Germline values: CDR1 LGHNA, CDR2 YNFKEQ.

The chain uses TRBV29-1 and TRBJ1-3; a weak D match, TRBD1 (6 bases). Germline values: CDR1 SQVTM, CDR2 ANQGSEA. Deletions cut 0 bases from V and 4 bases from J, with 10 bases between. CDR3 length: 14 amino acids. CDR3 amino acids: CSVEDTGSGNTIYF. The CDR3 bases are TGCAGCGTTGAAGATACAGGGTCCGGAAACACCATATATTTT.

The chain has TRBV10-3 and TRBJ1-1, with no clear D. CDR1 and CDR2 from the germline V gene are ENHRY and SYGVKD. Trimming took off 3 bases at V and 3 bases at J, with 5 bases between the two ends. The CDR3 sequence is 12 residues long. CDR3: CAISDGYTEAFF. CDR3 bases: TGTGCCATCAGTGACGGGTACACTGAAGCTTTCTTT.